Below are 10 T cell receptor beta chains sequenced from a single sample in a study of T cell repertoires in cytomegalovirus infection. Using its own MiXCR run on the reads, TCRdb lists one record per CDR3 protein. The data show approximately 910,000 distinct CDR3 sequences, approximately 31% seen once. No antigens are known for them. The material sequenced was cultured CD8+ T cells from PBMCs, taken from culture after CMV antigen stimulation. The origin of the receptors is a human donor in good health (CMV status not recorded). Some clones in this sample may be carry-over from other donors' samples.

The chain joins TRBV7-9 to TRBJ1-4; D gene ambiguous. The length of the CDR3 is 14 residues. Looked up from germline, CDR1 is SEHNR and CDR2 is FQNEAQ (reference sequence). Trimming pared 4 bases from V and 10 bases from J, leaving 16 bases between. The CDR3 nucleotides read TGTGCCAGCAGCTCCGGGAGGGCGGGCCCAAAACTGTTTTTT. This encodes CASSSGRAGPKLFF.

The chain is built from TRBV12-3 or TRBV12-4 and TRBJ2-1; no reliable D call. The CDR3 runs 13 residues. Trimming pared 10 bases from V and 6 bases from J, leaving 16 bases between. The CDR3 sequence: CAILALEANEQFF. CDR3 DNA: TGTGCCATCCTGGCCCTAGAAGCCAATGAGCAGTTCTTC.

This clonotype was seen only a few times. The chain employs TRBV11-2 and TRBJ1-1; a weak D match, TRBD1 (6 bases). Germline lookup yields CDR1 SGHAT and CDR2 FQNNGV. This CDR3 comprises 16 residues. Trimming removed 1 base from V and 6 bases from J, with 18 bases in between. The DNA for the CDR3 is TGTGCCAGCAGCTTAGGTAGTTATGGGACAATCGCTGAAGCTTTCTTT. It yields the protein CASSLGSYGTIAEAFF. The entire variable domain, with the rest obtained from reference TRBV11-2 and TRBJ1-1, is as follows: EAGVAQSPRYKIIEKRQSVAFWCNPISGHATLYWYQQILGQGPKLLIQFQNNGVVDDSQLPKDRFSAERLKGVDSTLKIQPAKLEDSAVYLCASSLGSYGTIAEAFFGQGTRLTVV.

This clonotype was counted between two and nine times. This chain connects TRBV19 to TRBJ2-7, with D unresolved. The CDR3 length is 13 residues. Trimming cost V 5 bases and J 0 bases, with 8 bases left between them. Germline V lookup: CDR1 LNHDA, CDR2 SQIVND (reference sequence). Here the CDR3 DNA reads TGTGCCAGTAGTCAGCGACCCTCCTACGAGCAGTACTTC. Its protein product is CASSQRPSYEQYF.

The chain is built from TRBV4-1 and TRBJ2-2; D perhaps matches TRBD1 (5 bases). CDR3 length equals 14 residues. Germline lookup yields CDR1 MGHRA and CDR2 YSYEKL. Between the trimmed V and J ends, which lost 4 bases and 5 bases, there was a span of 11 bases. The CDR3 DNA is TGCGCCAGCAGCCTAGGGGCAGGGACCGGGGAGCTGTTTTTT. Translated, it gives CASSLGAGTGELFF.

The CDR3 loop reads CASSLRPTGRQPAMDYGYTF. In DNA, the CDR3 is TGCGCCAGCAGCTTACGACCCACAGGGCGCCAACCCGCTATGGACTATGGCTACACCTTC. The chain combines TRBV5-1 with TRBJ1-2, with a tentative D call TRBD1 (6 bases). The CDR3 runs 20 residues. Trimming stripped 2 bases from V and 3 bases from J, with 29 bases between. From germline, CDR1 is SGHRS and CDR2 YFSETQ.

This clonotype was detected ten times or more. V is TRBV7-8 and J is TRBJ2-2; 7 bases line up with TRBD1. The CDR3 spans 16 residues. CDR1 is SGHVS, CDR2 FQNEAQ, per germline. The junction had 10 bases not matched to a gene; V was cut back by 9 bases and J by 0 bases. CDR3 in DNA: TGTGCCAGTAGCGATTTAGGGGGCGCGAACACCGGGGAGCTGTTTTTT. This translates into CASSDLGGANTGELFF. The full variable domain, its missing parts supplied by reference TRBV7-8 and TRBJ2-2, is GAGVSQSPRYKVAKRGQDVALRCDPISGHVSLFWYQQALGQGPEFLTYFQNEAQLDKSGLPSDRFFAERPEGSVSTLKIQRTQQEDSAVYLCASSDLGGANTGELFFGEGSRLTVL.

The V gene is TRBV4-1, the J gene TRBJ2-2, with 10 bases lining up with TRBD1. Germline trimming cut 2 bases from V and 4 bases from J; bases unmatched to any gene: 4. Germline V gives CDR1 MGHRA, CDR2 YSYEKL. CDR3 length equals 16 residues. In nucleotides, the CDR3 is TGCGCCAGCAGCCAATATGGACAGGGGGGCACCGGGGAGCTGTTTTTT. Its translation: CASSQYGQGGTGELFF.

V gene TRBV5-6 combines with J gene TRBJ2-2; the match to TRBD1 covers 10 bases. Germline V lookup: CDR1 SGHDT, CDR2 YYEEEE. V was pared by 1 base and J by 7 bases, with 4 bases of the junction left unmatched. The CDR3 is 15 amino acids. The chain's CDR3 is CASSLWTGGIGELFF. CDR3 bases: TGTGCCAGCAGCTTGTGGACAGGGGGAATCGGGGAGCTGTTTTTT.

This CDR3 is CASSYSLTRTYEQYF. Here the CDR3 DNA reads TGTGCCAGCAGTTACTCTTTGACTAGGACCTACGAGCAGTACTTC. This rearrangement joins TRBV6-5 to TRBJ2-7, with a weak D call TRBD2 (6 bases). Looked up from germline, CDR1 is MNHEY and CDR2 is SVGAGI. CDR3 length: 15 amino acids. Trimming took 0 bases from V and 2 from J, leaving 11 bases between them.